These 21 T cell receptor beta chains came from one sample sequenced in a study of CD8 T cells in Susac syndrome. Reverse transcription of about 0.45 to 1 ug RNA was carried out with random hexamers. Via MiXCR, TCRdb re-called the immunoSEQ multiplex PCR reads, giving one row per CDR3 protein. The table includes 150,000 or so distinct CDR3 sequences, 90% to 95% detected once. Sequencing used CD4+ T cells from PBMCs. These receptors all come from a human donor in good health.

The rearrangement uses TRBV15 and TRBJ2-1, with D tentatively TRBD1 (6 bases). The ends were cut back, 1 base at V and 6 bases at J, with 16 bases in the middle. The CDR3 has 16 amino acids. Germline V gene lookup returns CDR1 LNHNV and CDR2 YYDKDF (reference sequence). The CDR3 DNA reads TGTGCCACCAGCAGAGTGGCCGGGACACCCGCCAATGAGCAGTTCTTC. Its protein is CATSRVAGTPANEQFF.

The table lists this clonotype with a count of one. The chain employs TRBV2 and TRBJ1-5; 8 nucleotides agree with TRBD1. V dropped 4 bases and J dropped 7; count of bases not matched to a gene: 6. Germline CDR1 is SNHLY and CDR2 is FYNNEI. The length of the CDR3 is 14 residues. CDR3 sequence reads: CASSGPRGRQPQHF. DNA of the CDR3: TGTGCCAGCAGTGGCCCCAGGGGGCGACAGCCCCAGCATTTT. Supplemented by reference TRBV2 and TRBJ1-5, the full variable domain reads EPEVTQTPSHQVTQMGQEVILRCVPISNHLYFYWYRQILGQKVEFLVSFYNNEISEKSEIFDDQFSVERPDGSNFTLKIRSTKLEDSAMYFCASSGPRGRQPQHFGDGTRLSIL.

This sequence joins TRBV11-2 and TRBJ1-2; D is undetermined. The CDR3 has 12 residues. Germline V gene data show CDR1 as SGHAT and CDR2 as FQNNGV. The V and J ends lost 3 bases and 4 bases respectively, with 6 bases between them. The CDR3 DNA sequence: TGTGCCAGCAGCTTGGCCGGCTATGGCTACACCTTC. As protein: CASSLAGYGYTF.

The J gene is TRBJ2-1, the V gene TRBV5-1, with TRBD1 as a possible D gene (6 bases). The germline gives CDR1 SGHRS, CDR2 YFSETQ. The CDR3 is made up of 12 amino acids. V dropped 4 bases and J dropped 7 bases, with 9 bases sitting between them. In nucleotides, the CDR3 is TGCGCCAGCAGCCTAGGACAGAATGAGCAGTTCTTC. Protein product: CASSLGQNEQFF.

This clonotype was observed once. This sequence joins TRBV9 and TRBJ2-5, with 15 nucleotides matching TRBD2. CDR1 is SGDLS and CDR2 is YYNGEE in the germline V gene. J gave up 5 bases and V 4 bases, and 6 bases lay outside the gene matches. This CDR3 spans 16 amino acids. This CDR3 is CASSQGLAGGPETQYF. The CDR3 DNA sequence: TGTGCCAGCAGCCAAGGACTAGCGGGGGGGCCCGAGACCCAGTACTTC.

The chain links TRBV20-1 to TRBJ2-7; D is tentatively TRBD1 or TRBD2 (6 bases each). V was shortened by 6 bases and J by 2 bases, with 17 bases between the two germline ends. The CDR3 is 14 amino acids. Looked up from germline, CDR1 is DFQATT and CDR2 is SNEGSKA (reference sequence). In DNA, the CDR3 is TGCAGTGCCCGGGGGAACAGGGAGACCTACGAGCAGTACTTC. Translation gives CSARGNRETYEQYF.

V gene TRBV20-1 combines with J gene TRBJ2-5; 8 bases align to TRBD2. V was clipped by 3 bases and J by 3 bases; unmatched bases: 6. This CDR3 contains 14 residues. CDR1 is DFQATT, CDR2 SNEGSKA, per germline (reference sequence). The CDR3 sequence is CSARGTSGKETQYF. CDR3 nucleotide sequence: TGCAGTGCTAGGGGGACTAGTGGGAAAGAGACCCAGTACTTC.

This rearrangement joins TRBV3-1 to TRBJ2-7; TRBD1 or TRBD2 may be the D gene (5 bases each). The CDR3 contains 12 residues. With 4 bases removed from V and 6 bases from J, the gap between germline ends came to 10 bases. From germline, CDR1 is LGHDT and CDR2 YNNKEL (reference sequence). The CDR3 sequence: CASSRTRGEQYF. The CDR3 nucleotides are TGTGCCAGCAGCCGAACTAGGGGCGAGCAGTACTTC.

This clonotype was seen only once. The J gene is TRBJ1-1, the V gene TRBV30, with D hard to call. The length of the CDR3 is 17 residues. V was clipped by 3 bases and J by 1 base, with 21 bases between them. The germline V gene encodes CDR1 GTSNPN and CDR2 SVGIG (reference sequence). In nucleotides, the CDR3 is TGTGCCTGGAGATGGATGGACTCCAAGGCCACGAACACTGAAGCTTTCTTT. This encodes CAWRWMDSKATNTEAFF.

This sequence joins TRBV20-1 and TRBJ2-1; D is unclear. Germline loops: CDR1 DFQATT, CDR2 SNEGSKA (reference sequence). CDR3 size: 15 residues. V dropped 0 bases and J dropped 5 bases, with 14 bases sitting between them. The CDR3 reads CSARDPLLNDNEQFF. The CDR3 nucleotides read TGCAGTGCTAGAGATCCGTTACTTAACGACAATGAGCAGTTCTTC.

This chain links TRBV20-1 with TRBJ1-1; D is unclear. Per the germline V gene, CDR1 is DFQATT and CDR2 is SNEGSKA (reference sequence). The CDR3 length is 12 residues. Deletions cut 1 base from V and 2 bases from J, with 5 bases between. DNA of the CDR3: TGCAGTGCTAGAGGCGATAACACTGAAGCTTTCTTT. Its protein product is CSARGDNTEAFF.

The rearrangement links TRBV20-1 to TRBJ1-1, with D hard to call. Per the germline V gene, CDR1 is DFQATT and CDR2 is SNEGSKA (reference sequence). V was shortened by 3 bases and J by 0 bases, with 8 bases between the two germline ends. This CDR3 comprises 13 residues. The CDR3 sequence is CSASTAMNTEAFF. CDR3 DNA sequence: TGCAGTGCTAGCACGGCTATGAACACTGAAGCTTTCTTT.

The V gene is TRBV9, the J gene TRBJ2-3; no reliable D call. From germline, CDR1 is SGDLS and CDR2 YYNGEE. Trimming stripped 3 bases from V and 3 bases from J, with 5 bases between. The length of the CDR3 is 12 residues. CDR3 in DNA: TGTGCCAGCAGCGCCCTTACAGATACGCAGTATTTT. Protein sequence: CASSALTDTQYF. The full variable domain, in which reference TRBV9 and TRBJ2-3 provide the parts outside the CDR3, is DSGVTQTPKHLITATGQRVTLRCSPRSGDLSVYWYQQSLDQGLQFLIQYYNGEERAKGNILERFSAQQFPDLHSELNLSSLELGDSALYFCASSALTDTQYFGPGTRLTVL.

This chain links TRBV7-2 with TRBJ1-6, with 9 nucleotides matching TRBD1. V was pared by 7 bases and J by 10 bases, with 5 bases of the junction left unmatched. The CDR3 length is 13 residues. Germline CDR1 reads SGHTA; CDR2 reads FQGNSA. This CDR3 is CASTGQGHSPLHF. Here the CDR3 DNA reads TGTGCCAGCACTGGACAGGGGCACTCACCCCTCCACTTT.

V is TRBV29-1 and J is TRBJ2-3; 8 nucleotides align to TRBD1. CDR3 size: 17 residues. Losses at the gene ends were 6 bases for V and 2 bases for J; bases not matched to a gene: 16. The germline V gene has CDR1 SQVTM and CDR2 ANQGSEA. The CDR3 spells CSVANLPGQGNTDTQYF. CDR3 bases: TGCAGCGTAGCCAACCTCCCTGGACAGGGTAACACAGATACGCAGTATTTT.

J is TRBJ1-5 and V is TRBV10-3; D perhaps matches TRBD1 (5 bases). V was trimmed by 9 bases and J by 7 bases, leaving 16 bases between them. The CDR3 extends over 13 amino acids. Germline lookup yields CDR1 ENHRY and CDR2 SYGVKD. CDR3: CAMSSRVGQPQHF. The CDR3 nucleotides are TGTGCCATGTCGTCCAGGGTGGGACAGCCCCAGCATTTT.

This chain uses TRBV30 with TRBJ1-6, with 8 nucleotides matching TRBD1. V lost 2 bases and J lost 10; bases outside the gene matches: 13. CDR3 size: 16 residues. CDR1 is GTSNPN, CDR2 SVGIG, per germline (reference sequence). This chain's CDR3 is CAWSLPLTGVRSPLHF. CDR3 in DNA: TGTGCCTGGAGTTTGCCCTTGACAGGGGTCAGGTCACCCCTCCACTTT.

This sequence joins TRBV29-1 and TRBJ2-6, with TRBD1 identical over 9 bases. This CDR3 has 16 residues. J gave up 1 base and V 5 bases, and 6 bases lay outside the gene matches. Germline-derived CDR1 and CDR2 are SQVTM and ANQGSEA. CDR3 nucleotides: TGCAGCGTTCTACCCGGGACAGGGTCTGGGGCCAACGTCCTGACTTTC. This codes for CSVLPGTGSGANVLTF.

V usage is TRBV30 and J usage is TRBJ1-1; maybe TRBD1 (5 bases). This CDR3 region has 13 residues. V was shortened by 1 base and J by 10 bases, with 16 bases between the two germline ends. From germline, CDR1 is GTSNPN and CDR2 SVGIG (reference sequence). Written as DNA, the CDR3 is TGTGCCTGGAGTGCTCCGGGACCGGGACGAGCTTTCTTT. It encodes CAWSAPGPGRAFF. Looking up the rest from reference TRBV30 and TRBJ1-1 gives the full variable domain: SQTIHQWPATLVQPVGSPLSLECTVEGTSNPNLYWYRQAAGRGLQLLFYSVGIGQISSEVPQNLSASRPQDRQFILSSKKLLLSDSGFYLCAWSAPGPGRAFFGQGTRLTVV.

V and J are TRBV29-1 and TRBJ2-7, with unresolved D. Germline V gives CDR1 SQVTM, CDR2 ANQGSEA. The CDR3 contains 11 residues. V lost 7 bases to trimming and J lost 6 bases, with 13 bases between them. The CDR3 DNA reads TGCAGCGCTTTCGTCGGGCGCGAGCAGTACTTC. Translation gives CSAFVGREQYF.

The chain combines TRBV12-3 or TRBV12-4 with TRBJ2-5, with TRBD2 identical over 15 bases. V was pared by 0 bases and J by 6 bases, with 2 bases of the junction left unmatched. The CDR3 is 16 residues long. The CDR3 nucleotides are TGTGCCAGCAGTTTAGCGGGGACTAGCGGGGGGAAGACCCAGTACTTC. It translates to CASSLAGTSGGKTQYF.